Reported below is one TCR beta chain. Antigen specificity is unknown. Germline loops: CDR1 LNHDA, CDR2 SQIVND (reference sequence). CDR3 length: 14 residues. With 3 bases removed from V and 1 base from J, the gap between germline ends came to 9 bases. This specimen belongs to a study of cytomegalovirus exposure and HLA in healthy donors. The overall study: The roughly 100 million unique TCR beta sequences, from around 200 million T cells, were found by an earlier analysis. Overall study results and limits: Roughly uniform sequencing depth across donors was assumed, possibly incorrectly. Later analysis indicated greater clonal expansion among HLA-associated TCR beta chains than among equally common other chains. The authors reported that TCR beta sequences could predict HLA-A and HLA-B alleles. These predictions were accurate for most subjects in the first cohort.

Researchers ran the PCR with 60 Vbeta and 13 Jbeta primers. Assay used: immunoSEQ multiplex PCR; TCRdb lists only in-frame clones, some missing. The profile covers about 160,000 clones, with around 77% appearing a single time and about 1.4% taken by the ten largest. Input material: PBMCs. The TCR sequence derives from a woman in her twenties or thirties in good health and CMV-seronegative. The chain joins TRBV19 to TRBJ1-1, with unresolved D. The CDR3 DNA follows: TGTGCCAGTAGTATTTTAGCCGGGAACACTGAAGCTTTCTTT. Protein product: CASSILAGNTEAFF.